What follows describes a single TCR beta chain. The CDR3 contains 15 residues. Per germline, CDR1 MGHRA and CDR2 YSYEKL. J gave up 6 bases and V 4 bases, and 6 bases lay outside the gene matches. These data are taken from a study of blood T cell repertoires in COVID-19. Study-level background: Sites in the United States, Italy and Spain provided acute and convalescent COVID-19 samples.

Profiled with immunoSEQ multiplex PCR; TCRdb holds only in-frame clones, not every one. The repertoire holds about 200,000 clones, with around 89% as singletons. The TCR was taken from a man aged 45-60 years with acute or convalescent COVID-19. The specimen was peripheral blood. The rearrangement uses TRBV4-1 and TRBJ2-2; 9 nucleotides agree with TRBD1. CDR3 in DNA: TGCGCCAGCAGCCCCGGACAGGGGATGTCCGGGGAGCTGTTTTTT. Translated, it gives CASSPGQGMSGELFF.